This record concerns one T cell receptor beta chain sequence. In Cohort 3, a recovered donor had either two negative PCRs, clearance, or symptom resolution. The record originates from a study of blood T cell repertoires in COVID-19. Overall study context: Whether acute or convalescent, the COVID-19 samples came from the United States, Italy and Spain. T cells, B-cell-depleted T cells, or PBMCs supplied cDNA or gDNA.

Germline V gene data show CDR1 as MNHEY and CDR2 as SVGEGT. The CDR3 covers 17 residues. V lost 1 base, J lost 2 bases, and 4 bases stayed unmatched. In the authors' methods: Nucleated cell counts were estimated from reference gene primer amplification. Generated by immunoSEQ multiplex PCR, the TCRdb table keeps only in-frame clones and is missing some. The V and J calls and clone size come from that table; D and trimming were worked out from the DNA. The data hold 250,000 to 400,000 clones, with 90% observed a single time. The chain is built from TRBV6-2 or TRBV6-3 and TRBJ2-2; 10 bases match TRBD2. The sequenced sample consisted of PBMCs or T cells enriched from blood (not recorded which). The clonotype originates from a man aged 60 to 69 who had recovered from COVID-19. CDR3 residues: CASSYYRTSGNTGELFF. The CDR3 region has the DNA TGTGCCAGCAGTTACTATCGGACTAGCGGTAACACCGGGGAGCTGTTTTTT.